This TCR beta chain was sequenced for a study of graft-versus-host responses after intestinal transplantation. Germline V gives CDR1 SNHLY, CDR2 FYNNEI. V shed 5 bases, J shed 7 bases, and the junction held 4 bases outside the gene matches. The CDR3 covers 14 residues. Whole-study results and caveats: Patients who carried graft-donor T cell macrochimerism also had high graft-versus-host to host-versus-graft clonal ratios in their allografts.

Some clones are missing from TCRdb's copy, which holds only in-frame ones; the method was immunoSEQ multiplex PCR. The sample consists of fewer than 20,000 clones, around 35% of them appearing once. J is TRBJ1-5 and V is TRBV2, with 11 nucleotides matching TRBD1. Material: alloreactive CD4+ T cells from a mixed lymphocyte reaction culture, obtained before intestinal transplant. As to subset: CFSE-low proliferating T cells sorted from roughly six-day pre-transplant mixed lymphocyte reaction (GvH or HvG direction). The sequence came from a human patient who received an intestinal transplant. CDR3 sequence (DNA): TGTGCCAGCAGTACGGGACAGGGGGAGCAGCCCCAGCATTTT. This codes for CASSTGQGEQPQHF.